This TCR beta chain originates from a study of T cell responses to AZD1222 COVID-19 vaccine. Study overall: It was second doses at about 4 or about 12 weeks that were pooled.

Findings of the study overall: Once two AZD1222 doses were given, Spike-specific TCR breadth and depth went up. At 160-218 and 743-854, vaccine-associated CD4 TCRs were dominant, and they spanned spike. Unmutated variant regions reportedly attract nearly half of all spike-specific TCRs.

The data were produced by immunoSEQ multiplex PCR, yet TCRdb's version contains in-frame clones alone and is incomplete. The data contain more than 50,000 clones, about 90% of them singletons. Comment on this clone: The antigen is not known.

Looked up from germline, CDR1 is SGHTA and CDR2 is FQGNSA. CDR3 length: 14 amino acids. With 1 base removed from V and 5 bases from J, the gap between germline ends came to 10 bases. The origin of this receptor is an adult in good health. The sample was peripheral blood, taken on day 0 of AZD1222 vaccination. The chain is built from TRBV7-2 and TRBJ2-3; D is possibly TRBD2 (5 bases). CDR3 DNA: TGTGCCAGCAGCTTAGTGTTCGGGATAGATACGCAGTATTTT. Its translation: CASSLVFGIDTQYF.